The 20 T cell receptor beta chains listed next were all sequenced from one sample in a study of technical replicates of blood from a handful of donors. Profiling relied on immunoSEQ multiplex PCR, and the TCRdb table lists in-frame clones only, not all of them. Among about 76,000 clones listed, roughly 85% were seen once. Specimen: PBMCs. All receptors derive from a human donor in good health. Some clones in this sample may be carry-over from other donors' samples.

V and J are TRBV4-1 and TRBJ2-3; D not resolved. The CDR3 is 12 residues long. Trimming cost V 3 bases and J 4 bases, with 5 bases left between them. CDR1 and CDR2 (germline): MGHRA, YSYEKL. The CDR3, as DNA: TGCGCCAGCAGCCATATTGCAGATACGCAGTATTTT. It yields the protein CASSHIADTQYF.

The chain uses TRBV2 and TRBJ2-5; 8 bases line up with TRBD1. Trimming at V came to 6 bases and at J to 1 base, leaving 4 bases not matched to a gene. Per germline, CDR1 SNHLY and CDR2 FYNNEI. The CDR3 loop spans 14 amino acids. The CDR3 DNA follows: TGTGCCAGCAGGGGAACAGGGGGCCAAGAGACCCAGTACTTC. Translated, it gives CASRGTGGQETQYF.

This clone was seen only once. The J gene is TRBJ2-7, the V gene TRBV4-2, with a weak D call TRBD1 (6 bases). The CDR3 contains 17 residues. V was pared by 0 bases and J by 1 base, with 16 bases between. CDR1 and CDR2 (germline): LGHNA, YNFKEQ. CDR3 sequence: CASSQDQWGRGSYEQYF. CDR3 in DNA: TGTGCCAGCAGCCAAGATCAGTGGGGAAGGGGGTCCTACGAGCAGTACTTC.

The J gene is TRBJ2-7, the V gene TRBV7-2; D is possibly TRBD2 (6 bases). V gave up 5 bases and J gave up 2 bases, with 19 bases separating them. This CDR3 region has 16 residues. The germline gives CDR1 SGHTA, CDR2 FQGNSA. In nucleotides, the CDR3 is TGTGCCAGCAGCCCCCAAGCCGGGACTGTGACCTACGAGCAGTACTTC. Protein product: CASSPQAGTVTYEQYF.

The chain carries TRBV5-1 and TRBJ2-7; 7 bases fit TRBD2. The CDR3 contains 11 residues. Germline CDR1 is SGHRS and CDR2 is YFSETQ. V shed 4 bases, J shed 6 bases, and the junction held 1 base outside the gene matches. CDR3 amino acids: CASSVAGEQYF. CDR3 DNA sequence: TGCGCCAGCAGCGTAGCGGGCGAGCAGTACTTC. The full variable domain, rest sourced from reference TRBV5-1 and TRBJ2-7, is KAGVTQTPRYLIKTRGQQVTLSCSPISGHRSVSWYQQTPGQGLQFLFEYFSETQRNKGNFPGRFSGRQFSNSRSEMNVSTLELGDSALYLCASSVAGEQYFGPGTRLTVT.

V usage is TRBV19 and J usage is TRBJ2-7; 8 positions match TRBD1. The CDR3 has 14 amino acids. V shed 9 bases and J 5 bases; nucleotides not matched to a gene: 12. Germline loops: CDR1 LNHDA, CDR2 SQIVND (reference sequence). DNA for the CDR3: TGTGCCAGCCACCTGGGACAGGACAACGACGAGCAGTACTTC. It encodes CASHLGQDNDEQYF.

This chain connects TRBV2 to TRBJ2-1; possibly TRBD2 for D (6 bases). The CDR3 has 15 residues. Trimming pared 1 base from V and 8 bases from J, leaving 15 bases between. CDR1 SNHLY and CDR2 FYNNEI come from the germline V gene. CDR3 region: CASSEVERAGDEQFF. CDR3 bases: TGTGCCAGCAGTGAAGTGGAAAGAGCGGGCGATGAGCAGTTCTTC.

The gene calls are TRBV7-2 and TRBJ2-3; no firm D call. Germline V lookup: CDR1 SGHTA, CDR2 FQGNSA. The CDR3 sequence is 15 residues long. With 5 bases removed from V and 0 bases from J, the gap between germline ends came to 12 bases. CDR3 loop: CASSPLSTSTDTQYF. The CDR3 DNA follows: TGTGCCAGCAGCCCGCTCTCTACCAGCACAGATACGCAGTATTTT.

The CDR3 DNA reads as TGTGCCAGCAGCTTAGGTGGGGGGGGCGTCGGTGAGCAGTTCTTC. Its translation: CASSLGGGGVGEQFF. V and J are TRBV7-2 and TRBJ2-1; perhaps TRBD2 as D (7 bases). Trimming pared 1 base from V and 9 bases from J, leaving 16 bases between. The germline V gene encodes CDR1 SGHTA and CDR2 FQGNSA. This CDR3 contains 15 residues.

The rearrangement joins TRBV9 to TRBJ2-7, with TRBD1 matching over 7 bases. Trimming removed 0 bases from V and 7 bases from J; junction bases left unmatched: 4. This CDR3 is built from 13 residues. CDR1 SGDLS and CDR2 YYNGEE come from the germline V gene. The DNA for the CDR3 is TGTGCCAGCAGCGTAGAGGGGGCCAGGGAGCAGTACTTC. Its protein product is CASSVEGAREQYF.

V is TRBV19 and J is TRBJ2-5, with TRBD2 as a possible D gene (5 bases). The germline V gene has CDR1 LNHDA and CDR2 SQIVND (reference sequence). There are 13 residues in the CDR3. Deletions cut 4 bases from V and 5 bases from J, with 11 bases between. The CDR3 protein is CASSTGRRETQYF. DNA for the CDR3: TGTGCCAGTAGTACGGGGAGAAGGGAGACCCAGTACTTC.

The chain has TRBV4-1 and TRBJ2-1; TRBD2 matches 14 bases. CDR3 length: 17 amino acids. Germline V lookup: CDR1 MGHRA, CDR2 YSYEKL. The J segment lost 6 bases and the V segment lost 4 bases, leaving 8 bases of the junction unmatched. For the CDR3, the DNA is TGCGCCAGCAGCCGCACGTCCGGGACTAGCGGGAGCAATGAGCAGTTCTTC. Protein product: CASSRTSGTSGSNEQFF.

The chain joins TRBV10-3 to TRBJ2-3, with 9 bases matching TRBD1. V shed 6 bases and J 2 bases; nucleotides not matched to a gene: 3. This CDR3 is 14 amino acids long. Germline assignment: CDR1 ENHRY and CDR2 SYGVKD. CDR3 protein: CAISRTGDTDTQYF. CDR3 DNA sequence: TGTGCCATCAGCCGGACAGGGGACACAGATACGCAGTATTTT.

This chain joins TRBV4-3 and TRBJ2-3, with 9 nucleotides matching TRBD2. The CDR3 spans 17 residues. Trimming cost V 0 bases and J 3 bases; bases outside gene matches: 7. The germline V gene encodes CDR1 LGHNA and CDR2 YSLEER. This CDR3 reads CASSQEWREGLTDTQYF. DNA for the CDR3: TGCGCCAGCAGCCAAGAGTGGCGGGAGGGCCTGACAGATACGCAGTATTTT.

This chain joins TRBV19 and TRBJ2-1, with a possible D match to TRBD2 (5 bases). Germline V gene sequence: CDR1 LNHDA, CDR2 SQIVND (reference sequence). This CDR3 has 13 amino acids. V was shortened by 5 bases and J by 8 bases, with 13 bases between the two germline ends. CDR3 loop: CASSRRGFDEQFF. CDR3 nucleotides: TGTGCCAGTAGTCGTCGAGGGTTCGATGAGCAGTTCTTC. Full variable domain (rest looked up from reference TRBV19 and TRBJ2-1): DGGITQSPKYLFRKEGQNVTLSCEQNLNHDAMYWYRQDPGQGLRLIYYSQIVNDFQKGDIAEGYSVSREKKESFPLTVTSAQKNPTAFYLCASSRRGFDEQFFGPGTRLTVL.

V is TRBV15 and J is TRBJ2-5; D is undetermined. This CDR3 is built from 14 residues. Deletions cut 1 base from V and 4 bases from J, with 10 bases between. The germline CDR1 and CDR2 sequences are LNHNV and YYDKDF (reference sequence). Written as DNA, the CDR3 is TGTGCCACCAGCAGAGCCCGTTCGGGAGAGACCCAGTACTTC. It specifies CATSRARSGETQYF.

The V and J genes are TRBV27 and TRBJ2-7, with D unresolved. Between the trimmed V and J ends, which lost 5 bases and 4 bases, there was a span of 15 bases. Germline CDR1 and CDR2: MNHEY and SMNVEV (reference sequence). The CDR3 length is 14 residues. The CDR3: CASSARPWAYEQYF. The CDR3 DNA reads TGTGCCAGCAGTGCCCGTCCCTGGGCATACGAGCAGTACTTC.

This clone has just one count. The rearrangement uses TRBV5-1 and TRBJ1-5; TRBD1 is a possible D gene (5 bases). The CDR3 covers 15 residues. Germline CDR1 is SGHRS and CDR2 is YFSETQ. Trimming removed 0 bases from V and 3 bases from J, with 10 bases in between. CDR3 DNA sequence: TGCGCCAGCAGCTTGGGTTCAGGGCTCAATCAGCCCCAGCATTTT. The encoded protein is CASSLGSGLNQPQHF.

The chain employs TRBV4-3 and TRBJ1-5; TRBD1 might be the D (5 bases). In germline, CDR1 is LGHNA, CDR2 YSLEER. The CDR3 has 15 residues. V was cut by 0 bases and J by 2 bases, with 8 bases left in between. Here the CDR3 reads CASSQDRAGNQPQHF. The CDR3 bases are TGCGCCAGCAGCCAAGACAGGGCTGGCAATCAGCCCCAGCATTTT.

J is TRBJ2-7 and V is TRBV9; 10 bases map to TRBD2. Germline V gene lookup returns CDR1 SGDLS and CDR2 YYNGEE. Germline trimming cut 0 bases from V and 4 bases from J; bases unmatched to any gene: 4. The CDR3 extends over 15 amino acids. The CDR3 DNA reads TGTGCCAGCAGCGTAGTTTCACTAGCGGGGTACGAGCAGTACTTC. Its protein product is CASSVVSLAGYEQYF.